The present T cell receptor (beta chain) was sequenced within a study of molecular identifiers for immune sequencing clone quantification. Study-level information: Four of five splits of RNA from about 20,000 or 100,000 naive CD8 cells were sequenced in replicates.

TCRdb used MiXCR to reprocess the PCR reads, holding one entry per CDR3 protein. The profile shows about 36,000 distinct CDR3 sequences, approximately 18% of them singletons. This clonotype occurred many times. Trimming removed 2 bases from V and 2 bases from J, with 16 bases in between. Germline V gene data show CDR1 as MNHEY and CDR2 as SVGEGT. This CDR3 contains 17 residues. This chain uses TRBV6-2 or TRBV6-3 with TRBJ1-5, with a tentative D call TRBD1 (5 bases). The sequenced sample consisted of naive CD8+ T cells from blood, with Jurkat cell RNA spiked in. As to subset: FACS-sorted CD8+CD4-CCR7+CD45RA+ naive T cells. This receptor was taken from a human donor in good health. Some libraries in this study had Jurkat cell RNA spiked in. The CDR3 protein is CASSYGHQGSGNQPQHF. CDR3 DNA: TGTGCCAGCAGTTACGGACACCAGGGTAGTGGCAATCAGCCCCAGCATTTT.